This T cell receptor (beta chain) was identified during a study of low-dose radiotherapy and immunotherapy resistance in tumors. Covering alpha and beta chains, TRAV- and TRBV-specific primers were used for the first-strand cDNA. Over about 19 PCR cycles, TCRs were amplified from a constant-region primer and V-primer adapter. TCRdb ran MiXCR on the reads and lists one entry per CDR3 protein. The sample consists of about 100,000 distinct CDR3 sequences, around 21% of them appearing once. Time point meaning: after trial treatment. Treatment meaning: LDRT plus nivolumab, ipilimumab, low-dose cyclophosphamide and aspirin (RACIN trial). Patients who could take part had advanced solid tumors with no tumor-infiltrating lymphocytes. Trimming at V came to 0 bases and at J to 10 bases, leaving 8 bases not matched to a gene. CDR1 DFQATT and CDR2 SNEGSKA come from the germline V gene (reference sequence). The CDR3 is 13 residues long.

The sequence came from a male donor with prostate cancer. The material sequenced was PBMCs, taken after low-dose radiotherapy plus immunotherapy. The chain carries TRBV20-1 and TRBJ1-2; 7 bases align to TRBD1. CDR3 bases: TGCAGTGCTAGAGATTCCGTTGACAGGGTCTACACCTTC. This sequence encodes CSARDSVDRVYTF.